One TCR beta chain is described in this entry. What it recognizes is unknown. Generated by immunoSEQ multiplex PCR, the TCRdb table keeps only in-frame clones and is missing some. The sample records about 4,200 clones, approximately 53% being singletons. Germline loops: CDR1 SGHRS, CDR2 YFSETQ. After removal of 1 base from V and 6 bases from J, the junction contained 3 bases not matched to a gene. The CDR3 extends over 13 amino acids. This record comes from a study of Tregs in tolerant kidney transplant recipients. Study as a whole: FACS sorting followed a roughly six-day coculture of CFSE-labeled recipient PBMCs with irradiated graft donor PBMCs. General study results and limits: Biological reproducibility was not directly addressed, but technical replication error appeared minimal. Expanding Tregs on activated donor B cells appeared to best identify donor-specific TCRbeta clones. Findings come from small patient numbers and require larger validation.

Sequences were obtained from CD8+ T cells from blood cultured with allogeneic cells. This TCR was sampled from a human donor in good health. This chain uses TRBV5-1 with TRBJ2-7; TRBD1 aligns across 8 bases. The chain's CDR3 is CASSLRTGLEQYF. CDR3 in DNA: TGCGCCAGCAGCTTGCGGACAGGGCTCGAGCAGTACTTC.